Below, 22 T cell receptor beta chains from the same sample are listed, as sequenced in a study of T cell therapy after organ transplantation. No antigens are known for them. Clones were sequenced by immunoSEQ multiplex PCR, and TCRdb holds only the in-frame ones, with some missing. Of 40,000 to 60,000 clones listed, roughly 93% are singletons. The material was CD8+ T cells from blood, obtained before autologous CMV-specific T cell therapy. These receptors were collected from a human patient who had received a solid organ transplant and had CMV disease.

This chain uses TRBV15 with TRBJ1-4, with 7 positions matching TRBD1. Germline assignment: CDR1 LNHNV and CDR2 YYDKDF (reference sequence). This CDR3 region has 16 residues. Trimming at V came to 1 base and at J to 6 bases, leaving 8 bases not matched to a gene. CDR3: CATSRGGEGADEKLFF. The DNA of the CDR3 is TGTGCCACCAGCAGAGGTGGAGAGGGGGCGGATGAAAAACTGTTTTTT. Drawing the rest from reference TRBV15 and TRBJ1-4, the complete variable domain is DAMVIQNPRYQVTQFGKPVTLSCSQTLNHNVMYWYQQKSSQAPKLLFHYYDKDFNNEADTPDNFQSRRPNTSFCFLDIRSPGLGDTAMYLCATSRGGEGADEKLFFGSGTQLSVL.

The chain combines TRBV19 with TRBJ2-1, with D perhaps being TRBD1 or TRBD2 (6 bases each). This CDR3 is built from 12 residues. Trimming cost V 9 bases and J 10 bases, with 16 bases left between them. The germline V gene encodes CDR1 LNHDA and CDR2 SQIVND (reference sequence). CDR3 amino acids: CASTSIGGEQFF. The CDR3 bases are TGTGCCAGCACTTCAATAGGGGGGGAGCAGTTCTTC. The variable domain in full, completed from reference TRBV19 and TRBJ2-1, reads DGGITQSPKYLFRKEGQNVTLSCEQNLNHDAMYWYRQDPGQGLRLIYYSQIVNDFQKGDIAEGYSVSREKKESFPLTVTSAQKNPTAFYLCASTSIGGEQFFGPGTRLTVL.

In its sample, this clone was seen a few times. V gene TRBV5-1 combines with J gene TRBJ1-2, with a weak D call TRBD1 (5 bases). Trimming removed 0 bases from V and 5 bases from J, with 20 bases in between. CDR3 length: 17 residues. The germline CDR1 and CDR2 sequences are SGHRS and YFSETQ. In nucleotides, the CDR3 is TGCGCCAGCAGCTTGGGCCCCCGGGGGGGAGTTCGTTATGGCTACACCTTC. It specifies CASSLGPRGGVRYGYTF.

The chain employs TRBV4-2 and TRBJ1-1; TRBD1 is a possible D gene (5 bases). The CDR3 contains 11 residues. V was pared by 6 bases and J by 7 bases, with 9 bases between. The germline V gene has CDR1 LGHNA and CDR2 YNFKEQ. The CDR3 DNA follows: TGTGCCAGCAGAGGACAAGGTGAAGCTTTCTTT. It encodes CASRGQGEAFF.

The chain couples TRBV20-1 to TRBJ2-5; D remains unclear. Looked up from germline, CDR1 is DFQATT and CDR2 is SNEGSKA (reference sequence). The CDR3 runs 11 residues. The ends were cut back, 3 bases at V and 11 bases at J, with 13 bases in the middle. The CDR3 coding sequence is TGCAGTGCTAGCCTTCGACCCGATCAGTACTTC. This gives the protein CSASLRPDQYF.

This chain links TRBV4-3 with TRBJ2-7; D is uncertain. With 5 bases removed from V and 2 bases from J, the gap between germline ends came to 10 bases. The CDR3 runs to 13 residues. Per germline, CDR1 LGHNA and CDR2 YSLEER. The CDR3 nucleotides read TGCGCCAGCAGCACCAGCAGGACCTACGAGCAGTACTTC. Protein product: CASSTSRTYEQYF.

The rearrangement uses TRBV5-4 and TRBJ1-1, with D possibly matching TRBD1 (5 bases). Per the germline V gene, CDR1 is SGHNT and CDR2 is YYREEE (reference sequence). Deletions cut 0 bases from V and 6 bases from J, with 15 bases between. This CDR3 has 15 residues. The DNA of the CDR3 is TGTGCCAGCAGCTTGGAGGAACCGGGGCGGTCTGAAGCTTTCTTT. Its translation: CASSLEEPGRSEAFF.

The J gene is TRBJ2-7, the V gene TRBV19, with D unclear. Trimming pared 6 bases from V and 6 bases from J, leaving 21 bases between. The CDR3 is 15 residues long. Germline CDR1 is LNHDA and CDR2 is SQIVND (reference sequence). Written as DNA, the CDR3 is TGTGCCAGTAGGGGCCAAGGTGGGGTTTACGGCGAGCAGTACTTC. Translation gives CASRGQGGVYGEQYF.

The CDR3 sequence: CASSFFGASGKETQYF. The CDR3 DNA reads as TGTGCCAGCAGTTTTTTCGGCGCTTCAGGAAAAGAGACCCAGTACTTC. The rearrangement joins TRBV27 to TRBJ2-5, with D unresolved. Germline V gene lookup returns CDR1 MNHEY and CDR2 SMNVEV (reference sequence). The CDR3 totals 16 residues. V was pared by 3 bases and J by 3 bases, with 17 bases between.

This chain joins TRBV27 and TRBJ1-5; D not certain. The V end lost 2 bases, the J end lost 9 bases, and 17 bases lay between the germline ends. The CDR3 extends over 15 amino acids. Germline-derived CDR1 and CDR2 are MNHEY and SMNVEV (reference sequence). This CDR3 is CASSLVGSSLGPQHF. The CDR3 bases are TGTGCCAGCAGTTTAGTCGGCTCCTCTCTGGGGCCCCAGCATTTT.

The rearrangement links TRBV5-5 to TRBJ2-7; no firm D call. Trimming took off 7 bases at V and 3 bases at J, with 23 bases between the two ends. CDR1 and CDR2 (germline): SGHKS, YYEKEE (reference sequence). This CDR3 contains 16 residues. The DNA of the CDR3 is TGTGCCAGCCAAAGGCTTGGGCAGCAAACCTACTACGAGCAGTACTTC. This encodes CASQRLGQQTYYEQYF.

The chain joins TRBV9 to TRBJ1-6; 8 nucleotides line up with TRBD1. The CDR3 is 16 residues long. Trimming took 3 bases from V and 10 from J; bases not matched to a gene: 12. The germline V gene has CDR1 SGDLS and CDR2 YYNGEE. CDR3 coding DNA: TGTGCCAGCAGCGAGAGCCACGGACAGGGACTGTCACCCCTCCACTTT. As protein: CASSESHGQGLSPLHF.

The gene calls are TRBV27 and TRBJ2-2; D gene uncertain. The CDR3 length is 12 residues. CDR1 is MNHEY, CDR2 SMNVEV, per germline (reference sequence). With 6 bases removed from V and 4 bases from J, the gap between germline ends came to 6 bases. The CDR3 region has the DNA TGTGCCAGCAGCTCCTTCACCGGGGAGCTGTTTTTT. Translating it yields CASSSFTGELFF.

This chain connects TRBV6-5 to TRBJ2-2; D gene uncertain. The CDR3 has 12 amino acids. V lost 7 bases to trimming and J lost 1 base, with 4 bases between them. CDR1 is MNHEY and CDR2 is SVGAGI in the germline V gene. The CDR3 sequence: CASTENTGELFF. The CDR3 DNA follows: TGTGCCAGCACCGAGAACACCGGGGAGCTGTTTTTT.

J is TRBJ2-5 and V is TRBV5-8, with 7 bases aligning to TRBD1. Trimming took 4 bases from V and 8 from J; bases not matched to a gene: 14. There are 15 residues in the CDR3. CDR1 and CDR2 (germline): SGHTS, YDEGEE. The DNA for the CDR3 is TGTGCCAGCAGCGCGGAACAGGGGCTCGGTTTAACCCAGTACTTC. It encodes CASSAEQGLGLTQYF.

Only a few counts were recorded for this clone. The chain links TRBV30 to TRBJ1-5; TRBD1 aligns across 7 bases. The CDR3 is 13 amino acids. Trimming at V came to 3 bases and at J to 3 bases, leaving 2 bases not matched to a gene. CDR1 and CDR2 from the germline V gene are GTSNPN and SVGIG (reference sequence). This chain's CDR3 is CAWRGQYNQPQHF. CDR3 nucleotides: TGTGCCTGGAGGGGACAGTACAATCAGCCCCAGCATTTT.

The V and J genes are TRBV6-1 and TRBJ2-5, with 8 positions matching TRBD2. The CDR3 spans 16 residues. The germline V gene encodes CDR1 MNHNS and CDR2 SASEGT. V trimming: 2 bases; J trimming: 5 bases; junction bases outside the gene matches: 10. CDR3 bases: TGTGCCAGCAGTGAACTGGCGGGAGGCATGATGGAGACCCAGTACTTC. Its translation is CASSELAGGMMETQYF.

V gene TRBV4-3 combines with J gene TRBJ2-5, with D unresolved. Germline CDR1 is LGHNA and CDR2 is YSLEER. V gave up 0 bases and J gave up 4 bases, with 18 bases separating them. This CDR3 spans 17 amino acids. The DNA for the CDR3 is TGCGCCAGCAGCCAAGAACTTTGGGTTTTTCAACGAGAGACCCAGTACTTC. The encoded protein is CASSQELWVFQRETQYF.

V is TRBV5-6 and J is TRBJ1-5; D is unclear. Trimming removed 4 bases from V and 0 bases from J, with 11 bases in between. The CDR3 spans 15 residues. CDR1 and CDR2 from the germline V gene are SGHDT and YYEEEE. The CDR3: CASSPGFASNQPQHF. The CDR3 nucleotides are TGTGCCAGCAGCCCCGGATTCGCTAGCAATCAGCCCCAGCATTTT.

The chain carries TRBV7-9 and TRBJ2-7; no definite D call. From germline, CDR1 is SEHNR and CDR2 FQNEAQ (reference sequence). There are 13 residues in the CDR3. V was trimmed by 2 bases and J by 3 bases, leaving 8 bases between them. DNA for the CDR3: TGTGCCAGCAGCTTAAATAGGAACTACGAGCAGTACTTC. The encoded protein is CASSLNRNYEQYF.

This chain joins TRBV4-3 and TRBJ1-6; D gene ambiguous. Trimming cost V 3 bases and J 7 bases, with 7 bases left between them. The CDR3 is 13 amino acids. Germline-derived CDR1 and CDR2 are LGHNA and YSLEER. CDR3 bases: TGCGCCAGCAGCCACAGCTTAAATTCACCCCTCCACTTT. Its translation is CASSHSLNSPLHF.

The V and J genes are TRBV4-1 and TRBJ2-1, with 8 bases matching TRBD2. This CDR3 has 13 amino acids. The V gene's germline CDR1 is MGHRA and CDR2 YSYEKL. J gave up 8 bases and V 4 bases, and 4 bases lay outside the gene matches. The CDR3 spells CASSLRGGDEQFF. CDR3 DNA: TGCGCCAGCAGCCTTCGGGGGGGCGATGAGCAGTTCTTC.